The rows below give T cell receptor beta chains drawn from one sample of a study of T cell changes during pregnancy in multiple sclerosis. Libraries were prepared by immunoSEQ multiplex PCR; TCRdb keeps only in-frame clonotypes and omits some of them. The sample lists just over 30,000 clones; 70% to 90% were seen once. This material consisted of CD8+ T cells from peripheral blood mononuclear cells, taken in the second trimester of pregnancy. These receptors all stem from a female donor with multiple sclerosis, enrolled in a pregnancy study. The CDR3 runs from the conserved cysteine through the conserved F or W. The order of the fields is V gene, clone size, D gene, J gene, CDR3 DNA, CDR3 protein. D genes are given only for firm matches. Clone size is given for some rows only: seen once, a few or many times, or a class if the clone is expanded.

TRBV7-7	once	-	TRBJ2-1	TGTGCTAGCAGCCAAGGACTCAGTCAATCCTACAATGAGCAGTTCTTC	CASSQGLSQSYNEQFF
TRBV29-1	few	-	TRBJ2-3	TGCAGCGCCTACCTAGCTCCCGGTGGCACAGATACGCAGTATTTT	CSAYLAPGGTDTQYF
TRBV27	-	-	TRBJ2-1	TGTGCCAGCAGTTTAACAGGTTACAATGAGCAGTTCTTC	CASSLTGYNEQFF
TRBV7-2	-	-	TRBJ1-5	TGTGCCAGCAGCTTAAGTGGACAGAAAGGGGAAAATCAGCCCCAGCATTTT	CASSLSGQKGENQPQHF
TRBV7-2	-	TRBD2	TRBJ2-7	TGTGCCAGCAGGTCTAGCGGGAGTAGGGAGCAGTACTTC	CASRSSGSREQYF
TRBV28	-	TRBD1	TRBJ2-7	TGTGCCAGCAGCCGGGGACAGTCCTACGAGCAGTACTTC	CASSRGQSYEQYF
TRBV2	-	-	TRBJ2-7	TGTGCCAGCACCCGTTACAGGGAGGGAGAGCAGTACTTC	CASTRYREGEQYF
TRBV5-1	-	TRBD1	TRBJ1-4	TGCGCCAGCAGCGAGGCGGAAGCAGGGGGGCCAAAACTGTTTTTT	CASSEAEAGGPKLFF
TRBV4-3	-	TRBD1	TRBJ2-7	TGCGCCAGCAGCCGAGACAGGGGCTACGAGCAGTACTTC	CASSRDRGYEQYF
TRBV7-9	-	-	TRBJ2-5	TGTGCCAGCAGCTCCCCAAAGCCATGGTCGTCAGGGGAGACCCAGTACTTC	CASSSPKPWSSGETQYF
TRBV12-5	few	-	TRBJ2-2	TGTGCTAGTGGTTACCCCATTGGGGCATCAAACACCGGGGAGCTGTTTTTT	CASGYPIGASNTGELFF
TRBV28	-	-	TRBJ1-3	TGTGCCAGCAGGGCGCAATGGGGCTCAACTGGAAACACCATATATTTT	CASRAQWGSTGNTIYF
TRBV15	few	-	TRBJ1-5	TGTGCCACCAGCAGAGAGTGGACAGATAGCAATCAGCCCCAGCATTTT	CATSREWTDSNQPQHF
TRBV2	-	-	TRBJ2-3	TGTGCCAGCAGTGAAGCAATACTAGCTACCGGCACAGATACGCAGTATTTT	CASSEAILATGTDTQYF
TRBV7-9	-	-	TRBJ2-1	TGTGCCAGCAGCCCGCCCGGGTCCAATGAGCAGTTCTTC	CASSPPGSNEQFF
TRBV7-9	-	-	TRBJ1-1	TGTGCCAGCAGCTTAGGCAGGGTCACTGAAGCTTTCTTT	CASSLGRVTEAFF
TRBV6-1	-	-	TRBJ2-7	TGTGCCAGCAGTGAAGGCCCTGGGGACATATACGAGCAGTACTTC	CASSEGPGDIYEQYF
TRBV19	-	-	TRBJ1-1	TGTGCCAGTAGTGTACTTCCGGCGGGCACTGAAGCTTTCTTT	CASSVLPAGTEAFF
TRBV2	-	TRBD2	TRBJ2-6	TGTGCCAGCAGTGATGCAGCGGGAGGCCGTGGGGCCAACGTCCTGACTTTC	CASSDAAGGRGANVLTF
TRBV6-1	-	TRBD1	TRBJ1-2	TGTGCCAGCAGTGAAGCCCGGACAGGGAGCGACGGCTACACCTTC	CASSEARTGSDGYTF
TRBV7-9	-	TRBD1	TRBJ2-7	TGTGCCAGCAGCATCCCGACAGGGGAGTTCTCCTACGAGCAGTACTTC	CASSIPTGEFSYEQYF
TRBV2	-	-	TRBJ2-7	TGTGCCAGCAGTGAATCGGGGGTTCGTACCTACGAGCAGTACTTC	CASSESGVRTYEQYF
TRBV28	-	-	TRBJ2-1	TGTGCCAGCAGTTTGGGGTTCGGGGTCTACAATGAGCAGTTCTTC	CASSLGFGVYNEQFF
TRBV7-9	-	-	TRBJ1-1	TGTGCCAGCAGCCTCTCACCTATGAACACTGAAGCTTTCTTT	CASSLSPMNTEAFF
TRBV2	-	-	TRBJ1-5	TGTGCCAGCAGTGATGATACAGGGAGTAATCAGCCCCAGCATTTT	CASSDDTGSNQPQHF
TRBV5-6	-	-	TRBJ2-7	TGTGCCAGCAGCTTTGTTGAGTACGAGCAGTACTTC	CASSFVEYEQYF
TRBV27	-	-	TRBJ1-2	TGTGCCAGCAGTCCCGTAGTATCAGGGGCCGGCTACACCTTC	CASSPVVSGAGYTF
TRBV6-4	-	-	TRBJ2-1	TGTGCCAGCAGTGATGAAACATTCAATGAGCAGTTCTTC	CASSDETFNEQFF
TRBV7-9	-	TRBD1	TRBJ2-7	TGTGCCAGCAGACTACCGGGACAGGGACCCTACGAGCAGTACTTC	CASRLPGQGPYEQYF
TRBV29-1	-	-	TRBJ2-1	TGCAGTGCTTCAGAATACGGGGACAATGAGCAGTTCTTC	CSASEYGDNEQFF
TRBV27	-	-	TRBJ2-1	TGTGCCAGCAGCCCTTTCGATGAGCAGTTCTTC	CASSPFDEQFF
TRBV28	-	TRBD2	TRBJ2-1	TGTGCCAGCAGTTTGGCGGCTAGCGGGAGGTATGAGCAGTTCTTC	CASSLAASGRYEQFF
TRBV14	once	TRBD2	TRBJ2-1	TGTGCCAGCAGCACCCTCGCGGCGGGAGGGCACAACAGGTTCTTC	CASSTLAAGGHNRFF
TRBV7-9	-	-	TRBJ1-4	TGTGCCAGCCACCTCGGGGGGACCAATGAAAAACTGTTTTTT	CASHLGGTNEKLFF
TRBV27	-	-	TRBJ2-7	TGTGCCAGCAGCGCCCCGGGCAGGGGTTACGAGCAGTACTTC	CASSAPGRGYEQYF
TRBV5-1	-	-	TRBJ2-5	TGCGCCAGCAGCGGGCAGCAAGAGACCCAGTACTTC	CASSGQQETQYF
TRBV6-4	-	TRBD2	TRBJ2-1	TGTGCCAGCAGTGACTCAACTAGCGGGAGTAATGAGCAGTTCTTC	CASSDSTSGSNEQFF
TRBV11-2	-	TRBD1	TRBJ2-3	TGTGCCAGCAGCTCCTACGTCGGACAGGGCACAGATACGCAGTATTTT	CASSSYVGQGTDTQYF
TRBV15	-	-	TRBJ1-2	TGTGCCACCAGCAGAGAAAATCTGGCAGGCTACACCTTC	CATSRENLAGYTF
TRBV6-5	-	-	TRBJ2-5	TGTGCCAGCAGTTACTCCCAGGGGCTGGGGGAGACCCAGTACTTC	CASSYSQGLGETQYF
TRBV27	-	-	TRBJ2-7	TGTGCCAGCAGCCCCTCGGCCTACGAGCAGTACTTC	CASSPSAYEQYF
TRBV6-5	-	-	TRBJ2-7	TGTGCCAGCAGTTACTCGGCAGACTACGAGCAGTACTTC	CASSYSADYEQYF
TRBV27	-	TRBD2	TRBJ2-7	TGTGCCAGCAGAGCGGGATACTCCTACGAGCAGTACTTC	CASRAGYSYEQYF
TRBV6-6	once	-	TRBJ2-7	TGTGCCAGCAGTCTTCCTCAGTCAGAACTATCGTACGAGCAGTACTTC	CASSLPQSELSYEQYF
TRBV10-3	-	TRBD2	TRBJ2-3	TGTGCCATCCTTGGAGAGGGACTAGCTACAGATACGCAGTATTTT	CAILGEGLATDTQYF
TRBV4-1	-	-	TRBJ1-1	TGCGCCAGCAGCCCTTTGGGGTGGGAGGCGGCTGAAGCTTTCTTT	CASSPLGWEAAEAFF
TRBV27	-	-	TRBJ1-1	TGTGCCAGCAGGCCACAGAGCCCTGCCCAAGCTTTCTTT	CASRPQSPAQAFF
TRBV15	-	-	TRBJ2-7	TGTGCCACCAGCAGGGGAGTCGGCGAGCAGTACTTC	CATSRGVGEQYF
TRBV7-2	-	-	TRBJ2-2	TGTGCCAGCAGCGTCGACTTGGACGGGGAGCTGTTTTTT	CASSVDLDGELFF
TRBV7-8	-	TRBD2	TRBJ2-1	TGTGCCAGCAGCTTAGCGGCGGGTAGCGGGAGAATCCACAATGAGCAGTTCTTC	CASSLAAGSGRIHNEQFF
TRBV7-2	-	TRBD2	TRBJ2-7	TGTGCCAGCAGCCTTAGCGGGACCTACGAGCAGTACTTC	CASSLSGTYEQYF
TRBV6-1	-	TRBD1	TRBJ1-6	TGTGCCAGCAGTGAATCGGCCGGGACAGGGACTTCACCCCTCCACTTT	CASSESAGTGTSPLHF
TRBV7-2	-	TRBD2	TRBJ2-2	TGTGCCAGCAGCTTAGCGGGAGGGCCCTCTGTTCGCACCGGGGAGCTGTTTTTT	CASSLAGGPSVRTGELFF